This TCR beta chain was sequenced for a study of a mutant IDH1 vaccine in newly diagnosed glioma. Whole-study context: There were eight vaccinations for patients, given in weeks 1, 3, 5, 7, 11, 15, 19 and 23.

Time point: week 11, during vaccination. In the vaccine, a single dose held 300 ug of the mutant IDH1 20-mer peptide, along with topical imiquimod. Assay: immunoSEQ multiplex PCR; the TCRdb copy retains only in-frame clones and omits some. Among fewer than 30,000 clones listed, 60% to 80% were seen once. This CDR3 comprises 16 residues. The germline V gene encodes CDR1 SGHDT and CDR2 YYEEEE. Between the trimmed V and J ends, which lost 1 base and 6 bases, there was a span of 16 bases. In regard to this clone: Antigen specificity is unknown.

The genes are TRBV5-6 and TRBJ2-2; no definite D call. The TCR comes from a woman aged 18-35 years with glioma. The source was PBMCs, collected from a glioma patient whose treatment included an IDH1 peptide vaccine. The CDR3 region is CASSLIRDQFSGELFF. The DNA for the CDR3 is TGTGCCAGCAGCTTGATTAGGGATCAGTTCTCCGGGGAGCTGTTTTTT.